The 12 T cell receptor beta chains given below trace back to one sample, sequenced in a study of post-analysis software for immune sequencing data. The study's findings and limits: Patients had higher frequencies than controls of roughly five TRBV segments, including TRBV5-6, TRBV5-1 and TRBV20-1.

cDNA libraries for TCR beta contained unique molecular identifiers. Each CDR3 protein gets one entry after TCRdb re-called the PCR reads with MiXCR. The sample carries some 690,000 distinct CDR3 sequences, about 60% recorded once. The antigens these receptors bind are not known. The sample consisted of blood. The receptors shown here come from a girl aged 2-10 years with multiple sclerosis.

The chain couples TRBV7-9 to TRBJ2-7, with 13 bases lining up with TRBD2. The germline CDR1 and CDR2 sequences are SEHNR and FQNEAQ (reference sequence). The V and J ends lost 2 bases and 3 bases, in that order; junction bases with no gene match: 4. The length of the CDR3 is 16 residues. The CDR3 DNA follows: TGTGCCAGCAGCTTACCCCGGACTAGCGGGAGCTACGAGCAGTACTTC. This codes for CASSLPRTSGSYEQYF.

This clonotype was recorded a few times. The chain joins TRBV29-1 to TRBJ2-3; D is perhaps TRBD1 (5 bases). Germline lookup yields CDR1 SQVTM and CDR2 ANQGSEA. There are 13 residues in the CDR3. V lost 6 bases and J lost 0, with 10 bases in between. The CDR3 DNA sequence: TGCAGCGTCGGACATTCTAGCACAGATACGCAGTATTTT. This encodes CSVGHSSTDTQYF.

This chain uses TRBV7-9 with TRBJ1-5, with a weak D call TRBD1 (5 bases). V lost 2 bases, J lost 2 bases, and 13 bases lay in between. The CDR3 covers 16 residues. Germline V gene sequence: CDR1 SEHNR, CDR2 FQNEAQ (reference sequence). This CDR3 is CASSLWGGNGNQPQHF. DNA of the CDR3: TGTGCCAGCAGCTTATGGGGGGGGAATGGCAATCAGCCCCAGCATTTT.

This chain joins TRBV11-2 and TRBJ2-1; 11 bases line up with TRBD2. CDR3 length: 17 residues. With V trimmed by 4 bases and J by 5 bases, 10 bases remained unmatched. Germline V gives CDR1 SGHAT, CDR2 FQNNGV. In nucleotides, the CDR3 is TGTGCCAGCAGCTCCCTCCCCACTAGCGGGAGCAACAATGAGCAGTTCTTC. It is translated as CASSSLPTSGSNNEQFF.

CDR3 residues: CASSFSGTGNEQFF. The CDR3 nucleotides are TGCGCCAGCAGCTTTAGCGGAACCGGGAATGAGCAGTTCTTC. V gene TRBV5-1 combines with J gene TRBJ2-1, with D possibly matching TRBD2 (6 bases). V was clipped by 2 bases and J by 7 bases, with 13 bases between them. Germline values: CDR1 SGHRS, CDR2 YFSETQ. This CDR3 comprises 14 residues.

The chain couples TRBV13 to TRBJ2-1; TRBD2 agrees at 8 bases. After removal of 5 bases from V and 10 bases from J, the junction contained 10 bases not matched to a gene. The CDR3 totals 14 residues. Germline-derived CDR1 and CDR2 are PRHDT and FYEKMQ (reference sequence). CDR3 protein: CASSRPGLDGEQFF. In nucleotides, the CDR3 is TGTGCCAGCAGCCGGCCGGGACTAGACGGGGAGCAGTTCTTC.

The chain joins TRBV29-1 to TRBJ2-5; no firm D call. The J call is doubtful: the DNA matches TRBJ2-7 better. The CDR3 has 14 residues. Germline assignment: CDR1 SQVTM and CDR2 ANQGSEA. CDR3 nucleotides: TGCAGCGTGACTTGGTCGGAGAGCTCCTACGAGCAGTACTTC. Protein: CSVTWSESSYEQYF.

The rearrangement links TRBV27 to TRBJ1-1; tentatively, D is TRBD1 (6 bases). The CDR3 length is 14 residues. Trimming removed 5 bases from V and 1 base from J, with 11 bases in between. The germline gives CDR1 MNHEY, CDR2 SMNVEV (reference sequence). CDR3 region: CASSHMTGNTEAFF. CDR3 nucleotides: TGTGCCAGCAGTCACATGACAGGGAACACTGAAGCTTTCTTT.

The chain links TRBV4-2 to TRBJ2-1, with 9 bases identical to TRBD2. Germline V CDR1 and CDR2: LGHNA, YNFKEQ. Trimming at V came to 2 bases and at J to 7 bases, leaving 9 bases not matched to a gene. The CDR3 sequence is 16 residues long. CDR3 amino acids: CASSQPTGTSLNEQFF. The CDR3 coding sequence is TGTGCCAGCAGCCAACCCACCGGGACTAGCCTAAATGAGCAGTTCTTC.

This chain connects TRBV7-9 to TRBJ2-1; 9 bases line up with TRBD2. V trimming: 5 bases; J trimming: 10 bases; junction bases outside the gene matches: 3. CDR1 is SEHNR, CDR2 FQNEAQ, per germline (reference sequence). The CDR3 length is 12 residues. CDR3 nucleotide sequence: TGTGCCAGCAGCCCAGGACTAGCGGAGCAGTTCTTC. Amino acid sequence: CASSPGLAEQFF.

V gene TRBV30 combines with J gene TRBJ2-7, with D possibly called TRBD1 or TRBD2 (5 bases each). Germline V gene data show CDR1 as GTSNPN and CDR2 as SVGIG (reference sequence). The CDR3 covers 12 residues. Trimming took 5 bases from V and 0 from J, leaving 8 bases between them. The CDR3 DNA reads as TGTGCCTGGGAGGGACCCTCCTACGAGCAGTACTTC. This translates into CAWEGPSYEQYF.

The genes are TRBV10-2 and TRBJ1-1, with TRBD1 matching 7 bases. There are 14 residues in the CDR3. J was trimmed by 4 bases and V by 7 bases; bases with no gene match: 9. Looked up from germline, CDR1 is WSHSY and CDR2 is SAAADI. The CDR3 sequence: CASNPTGEATEAFF. The CDR3, as DNA: TGCGCCAGCAACCCTACAGGGGAGGCCACTGAAGCTTTCTTT.